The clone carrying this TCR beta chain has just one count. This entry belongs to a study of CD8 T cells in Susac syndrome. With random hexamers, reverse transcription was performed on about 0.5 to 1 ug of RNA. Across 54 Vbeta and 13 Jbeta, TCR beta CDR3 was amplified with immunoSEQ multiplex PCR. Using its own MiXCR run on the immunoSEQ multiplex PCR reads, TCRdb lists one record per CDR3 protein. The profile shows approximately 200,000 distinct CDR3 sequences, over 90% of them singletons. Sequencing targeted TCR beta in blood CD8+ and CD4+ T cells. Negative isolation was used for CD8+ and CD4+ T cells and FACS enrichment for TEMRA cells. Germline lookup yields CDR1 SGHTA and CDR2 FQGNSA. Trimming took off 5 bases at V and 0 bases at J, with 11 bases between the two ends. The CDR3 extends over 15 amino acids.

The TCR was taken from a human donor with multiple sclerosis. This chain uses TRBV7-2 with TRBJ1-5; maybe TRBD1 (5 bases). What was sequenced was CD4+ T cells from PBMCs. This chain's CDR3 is CASSPWGGSNQPQHF. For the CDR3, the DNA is TGTGCCAGCAGCCCGTGGGGGGGTAGCAATCAGCCCCAGCATTTT. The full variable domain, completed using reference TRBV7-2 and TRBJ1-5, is GAGVSQSPSNKVTEKGKDVELRCDPISGHTALYWYRQSLGQGLEFLIYFQGNSAPDKSGLPSDRFSAERTGGSVSTLTIQRTQQEDSAVYLCASSPWGGSNQPQHFGDGTRLSIL.